One TCR beta chain is described in this entry. Its specificity is unknown. This specimen belongs to a study of blood T cells in healthy people across ages. About the study: About one barcoded beta molecule per two T cells was captured by template switching. Whole-study findings and limits: Estimates drawn from one million T cells were deemed to understate diversity. There were more naive CD4+ cells and higher diversity in long-lived donors than in aged donors.

Trimming took 0 bases from V and 0 from J, leaving 11 bases between them. This CDR3 comprises 16 residues. Per the germline V gene, CDR1 is SGHRS and CDR2 is YFSETQ. Next came a second PCR, run for about 6 to 11 cycles, which used a sample-barcoded 5' primer along with a J-beta primer mix. TCRdb re-analysed the 5' RACE reads in MiXCR, keeping a single row per CDR3 protein. Of about 720,000 distinct CDR3 sequences in the sample, 22% were seen once. The amount of total RNA extracted per sample was at least 5.5 micrograms. The receptor's source is a man between 65 and 85 years old in good health. The V and J genes are TRBV5-1 and TRBJ2-3, with a possible D match to TRBD2 (6 bases). The sequenced sample was blood. CDR3 in DNA: TGCGCCAGCAGCTTGGAATCAGGGACTAGCACAGATACGCAGTATTTT. Translating it yields CASSLESGTSTDTQYF.